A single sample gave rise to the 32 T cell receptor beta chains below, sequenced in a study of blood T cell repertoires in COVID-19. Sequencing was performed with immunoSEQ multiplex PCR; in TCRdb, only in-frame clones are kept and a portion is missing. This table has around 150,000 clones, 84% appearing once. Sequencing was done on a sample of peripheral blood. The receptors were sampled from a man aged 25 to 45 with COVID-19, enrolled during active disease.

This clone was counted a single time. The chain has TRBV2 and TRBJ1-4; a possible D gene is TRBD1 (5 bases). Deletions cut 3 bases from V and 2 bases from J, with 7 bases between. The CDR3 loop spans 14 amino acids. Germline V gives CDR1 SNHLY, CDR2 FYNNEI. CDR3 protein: CASSDPGTNEKLFF. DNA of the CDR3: TGTGCCAGCAGTGACCCAGGGACTAATGAAAAACTGTTTTTT.

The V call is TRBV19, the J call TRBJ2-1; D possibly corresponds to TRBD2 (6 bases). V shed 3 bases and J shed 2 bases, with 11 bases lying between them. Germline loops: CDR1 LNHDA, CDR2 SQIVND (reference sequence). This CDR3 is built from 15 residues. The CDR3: CASSIRDSPYNEQFF. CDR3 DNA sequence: TGTGCCAGTAGTATTCGGGACTCCCCCTACAATGAGCAGTTCTTC.

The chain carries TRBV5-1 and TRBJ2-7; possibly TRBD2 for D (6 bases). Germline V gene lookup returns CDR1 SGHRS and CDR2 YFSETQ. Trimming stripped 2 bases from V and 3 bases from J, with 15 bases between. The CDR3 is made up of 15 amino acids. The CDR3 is CASSFVGQEGYEQYF. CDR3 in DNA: TGCGCCAGCAGCTTCGTCGGTCAGGAGGGCTACGAGCAGTACTTC.

The CDR3 loop reads CASSSTTARGYTF. CDR3 DNA: TGTGCCAGCAGCTCCACGACAGCAAGAGGCTACACCTTC. This chain links TRBV5-4 with TRBJ1-2; D possibly corresponds to TRBD1 (5 bases). The CDR3 spans 13 residues. Trimming took off 3 bases at V and 8 bases at J, with 14 bases between the two ends. CDR1 and CDR2 (germline): SGHNT, YYREEE (reference sequence).

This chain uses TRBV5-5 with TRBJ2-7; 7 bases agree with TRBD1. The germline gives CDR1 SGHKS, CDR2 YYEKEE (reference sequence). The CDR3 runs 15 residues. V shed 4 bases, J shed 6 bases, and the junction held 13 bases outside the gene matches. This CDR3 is CASSQFERGHFEQYF. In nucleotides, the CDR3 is TGTGCCAGCAGCCAGTTCGAGAGGGGGCATTTCGAGCAGTACTTC. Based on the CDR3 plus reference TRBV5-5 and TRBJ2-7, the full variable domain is DAGVTQSPTHLIKTRGQQVTLRCSPISGHKSVSWYQQVLGQGPQFIFQYYEKEERGRGNFPDRFSARQFPNYSSELNVNALLLGDSALYLCASSQFERGHFEQYFGPGTRLTVT.

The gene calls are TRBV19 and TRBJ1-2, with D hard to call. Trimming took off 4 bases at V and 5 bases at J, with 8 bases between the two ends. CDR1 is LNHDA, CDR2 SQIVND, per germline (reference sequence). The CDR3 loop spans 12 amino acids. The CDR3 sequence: CASSSGPYGYTF. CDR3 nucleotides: TGTGCCAGTAGTAGTGGCCCATATGGCTACACCTTC.

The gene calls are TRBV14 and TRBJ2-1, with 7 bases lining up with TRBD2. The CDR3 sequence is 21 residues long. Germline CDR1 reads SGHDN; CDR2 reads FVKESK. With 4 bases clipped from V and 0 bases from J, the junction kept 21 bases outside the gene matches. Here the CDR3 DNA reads TGTGCCAGCAGCCGCCACCACCCCCAAGCGGGGCCATTCAGCTCCTACAATGAGCAGTTCTTC. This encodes CASSRHHPQAGPFSSYNEQFF.

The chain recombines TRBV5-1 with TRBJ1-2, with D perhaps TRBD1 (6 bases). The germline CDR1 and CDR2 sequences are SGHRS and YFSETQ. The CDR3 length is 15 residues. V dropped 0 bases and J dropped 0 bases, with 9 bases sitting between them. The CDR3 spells CASSLGGRTNYGYTF. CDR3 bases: TGCGCCAGCAGCTTGGGGGGGCGCACTAACTATGGCTACACCTTC. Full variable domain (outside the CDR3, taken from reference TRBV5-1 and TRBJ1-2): KAGVTQTPRYLIKTRGQQVTLSCSPISGHRSVSWYQQTPGQGLQFLFEYFSETQRNKGNFPGRFSGRQFSNSRSEMNVSTLELGDSALYLCASSLGGRTNYGYTFGSGTRLTVV.

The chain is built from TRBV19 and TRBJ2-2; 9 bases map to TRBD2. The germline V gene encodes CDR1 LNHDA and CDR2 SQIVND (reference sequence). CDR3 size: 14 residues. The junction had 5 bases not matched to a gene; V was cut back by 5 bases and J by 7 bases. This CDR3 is CASSAGGGFGELFF. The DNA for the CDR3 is TGTGCCAGTAGTGCGGGAGGGGGCTTCGGGGAGCTGTTTTTT.

The CDR3 sequence: CASSLYTAEEAFF. As DNA, the CDR3 is TGTGCCAGCAGCCTATACACAGCGGAAGAAGCTTTCTTT. The V call is TRBV5-6, the J call TRBJ1-1; D ambiguous. Deletions cut 4 bases from V and 8 bases from J, with 15 bases between. The CDR3 loop spans 13 amino acids. The V gene's germline CDR1 is SGHDT and CDR2 YYEEEE.

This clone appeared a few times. The CDR3 here is CATSRYGDSDTGELFF. The CDR3 DNA is TGTGCCACCAGCAGATATGGGGACTCCGACACCGGGGAGCTGTTTTTT. The chain carries TRBV15 and TRBJ2-2, with D possibly being TRBD2 (6 bases). The ends were cut back, 2 bases at V and 3 bases at J, with 13 bases in the middle. From germline, CDR1 is LNHNV and CDR2 YYDKDF (reference sequence). The CDR3 length is 16 residues.

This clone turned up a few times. CDR3 sequence: CASTEGNTEAFF. CDR3 in DNA: TGTGCCAGCACCGAGGGGAACACTGAAGCTTTCTTT. The chain links TRBV2 to TRBJ1-1; no reliable D call. The CDR3 is 12 residues long. CDR1 is SNHLY, CDR2 FYNNEI, per germline. Trimming shortened V by 7 bases and J by 1 base, and 7 bases separated the two germline ends.

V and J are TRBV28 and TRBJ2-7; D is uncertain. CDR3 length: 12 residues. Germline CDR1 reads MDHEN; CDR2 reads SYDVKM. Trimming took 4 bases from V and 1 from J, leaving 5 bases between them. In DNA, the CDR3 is TGTGCCAGCAGTTCCGTTTCCTACGAGCAGTACTTC. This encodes CASSSVSYEQYF. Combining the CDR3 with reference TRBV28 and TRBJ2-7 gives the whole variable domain DVKVTQSSRYLVKRTGEKVFLECVQDMDHENMFWYRQDPGLGLRLIYFSYDVKMKEKGDIPEGYSVSREKKERFSLILESASTNQTSMYLCASSSVSYEQYFGPGTRLTVT.

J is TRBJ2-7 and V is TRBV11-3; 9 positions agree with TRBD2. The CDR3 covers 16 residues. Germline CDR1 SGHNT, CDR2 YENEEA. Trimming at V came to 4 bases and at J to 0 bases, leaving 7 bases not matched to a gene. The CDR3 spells CASSSTTSGDSYEQYF. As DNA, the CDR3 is TGTGCCAGCAGCTCGACGACTAGCGGCGACTCCTACGAGCAGTACTTC.

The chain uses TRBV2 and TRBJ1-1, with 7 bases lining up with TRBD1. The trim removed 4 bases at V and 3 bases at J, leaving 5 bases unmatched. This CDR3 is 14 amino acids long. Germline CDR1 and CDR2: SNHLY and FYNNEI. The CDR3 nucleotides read TGTGCCAGCAGTGCAGACAGGGTTGACACTGAAGCTTTCTTT. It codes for CASSADRVDTEAFF. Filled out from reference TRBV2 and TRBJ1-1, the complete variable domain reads EPEVTQTPSHQVTQMGQEVILRCVPISNHLYFYWYRQILGQKVEFLVSFYNNEISEKSEIFDDQFSVERPDGSNFTLKIRSTKLEDSAMYFCASSADRVDTEAFFGQGTRLTVV.

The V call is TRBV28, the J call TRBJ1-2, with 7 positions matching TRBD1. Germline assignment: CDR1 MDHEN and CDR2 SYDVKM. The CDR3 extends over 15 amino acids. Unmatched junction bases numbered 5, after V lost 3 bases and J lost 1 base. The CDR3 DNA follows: TGTGCCAGCAGTTTCTATGACAGGGATAACTATGGCTACACCTTC. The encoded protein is CASSFYDRDNYGYTF.

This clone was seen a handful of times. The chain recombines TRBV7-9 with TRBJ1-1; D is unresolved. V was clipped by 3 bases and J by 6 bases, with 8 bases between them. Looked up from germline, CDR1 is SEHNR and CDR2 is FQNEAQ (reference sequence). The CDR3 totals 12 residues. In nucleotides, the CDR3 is TGTGCCAGCAGCTTCGAGTTCCCTGAAGCTTTCTTT. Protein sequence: CASSFEFPEAFF.

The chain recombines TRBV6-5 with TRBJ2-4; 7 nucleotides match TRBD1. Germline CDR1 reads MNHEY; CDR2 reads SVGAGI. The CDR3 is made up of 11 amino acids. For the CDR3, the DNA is TGTGCTACTCGACAGGGAAACATTCAGTACTTC. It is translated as CATRQGNIQYF.

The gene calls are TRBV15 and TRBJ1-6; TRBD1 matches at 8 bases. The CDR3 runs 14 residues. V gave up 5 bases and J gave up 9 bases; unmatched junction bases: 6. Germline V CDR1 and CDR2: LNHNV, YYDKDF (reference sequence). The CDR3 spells CATSQDRASSPLHF. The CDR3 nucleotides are TGTGCCACCAGCCAGGACAGGGCAAGTTCACCCCTCCACTTT.

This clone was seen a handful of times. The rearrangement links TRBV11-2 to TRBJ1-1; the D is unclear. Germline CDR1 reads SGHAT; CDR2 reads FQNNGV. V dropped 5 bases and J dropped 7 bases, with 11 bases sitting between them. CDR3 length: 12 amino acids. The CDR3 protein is CASSPDGDEAFF. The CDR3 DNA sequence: TGTGCCAGCAGCCCTGACGGGGATGAAGCTTTCTTT.

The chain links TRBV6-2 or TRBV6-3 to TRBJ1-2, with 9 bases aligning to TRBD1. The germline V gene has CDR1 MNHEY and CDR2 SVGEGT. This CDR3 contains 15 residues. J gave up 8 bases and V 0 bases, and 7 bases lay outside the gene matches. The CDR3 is CASSYSTGTGTGYTF. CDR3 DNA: TGTGCCAGCAGTTACTCGACCGGGACAGGGACCGGCTACACCTTC.

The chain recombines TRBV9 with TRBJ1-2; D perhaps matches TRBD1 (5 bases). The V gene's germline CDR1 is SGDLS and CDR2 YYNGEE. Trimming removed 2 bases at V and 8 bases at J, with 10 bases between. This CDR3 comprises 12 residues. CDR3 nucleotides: TGTGCCAGCAGCGTCAAGGACACCGGCTACACCTTC. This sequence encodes CASSVKDTGYTF.

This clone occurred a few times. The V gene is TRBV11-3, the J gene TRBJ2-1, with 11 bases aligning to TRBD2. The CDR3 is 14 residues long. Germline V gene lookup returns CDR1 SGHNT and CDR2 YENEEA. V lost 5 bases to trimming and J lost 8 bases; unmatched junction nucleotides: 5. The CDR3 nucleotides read TGTGCCAGCAGCGTAACTAGCGGGAGCTATGAGCAGTTCTTC. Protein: CASSVTSGSYEQFF.

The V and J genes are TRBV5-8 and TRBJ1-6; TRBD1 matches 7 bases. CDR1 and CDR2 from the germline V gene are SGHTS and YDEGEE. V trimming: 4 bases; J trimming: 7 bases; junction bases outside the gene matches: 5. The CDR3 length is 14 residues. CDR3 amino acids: CASSRGQQNSPLHF. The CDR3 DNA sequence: TGTGCCAGCAGCCGGGGACAGCAAAATTCACCCCTCCACTTT.

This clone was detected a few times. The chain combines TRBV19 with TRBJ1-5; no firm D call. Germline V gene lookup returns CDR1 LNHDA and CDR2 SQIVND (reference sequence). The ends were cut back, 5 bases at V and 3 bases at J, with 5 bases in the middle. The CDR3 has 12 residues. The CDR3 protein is CASSFSNQPQHF. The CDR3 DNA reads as TGTGCCAGTAGTTTCTCCAATCAGCCCCAGCATTTT.

The CDR3 loop reads CASSLVYRDSQFCEQYF. The CDR3 DNA is TGTGCCAGCAGCTTAGTGTATCGGGACAGCCAGTTCTGCGAGCAGTACTTC. J is TRBJ2-7 and V is TRBV7-3, with 7 bases fitting TRBD1. Germline V gives CDR1 SGHTA, CDR2 FQGTGA. Germline trimming cut 2 bases from V and 6 bases from J; bases unmatched to any gene: 16. The CDR3 sequence is 17 residues long.

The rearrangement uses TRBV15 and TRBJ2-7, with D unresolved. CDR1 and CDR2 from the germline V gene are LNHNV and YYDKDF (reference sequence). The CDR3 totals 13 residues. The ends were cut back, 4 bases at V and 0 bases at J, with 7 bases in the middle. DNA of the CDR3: TGTGCCACCAGCATTAAATTCTCCTACGAGCAGTACTTC. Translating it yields CATSIKFSYEQYF.

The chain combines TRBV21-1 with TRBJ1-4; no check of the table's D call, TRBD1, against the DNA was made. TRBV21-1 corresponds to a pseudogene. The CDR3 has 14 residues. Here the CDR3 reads CASSSRQVFGKLFF. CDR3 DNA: TGTGCCAGCAGCTCCCGACAGGTTTTTGGGAAACTGTTTTTT.

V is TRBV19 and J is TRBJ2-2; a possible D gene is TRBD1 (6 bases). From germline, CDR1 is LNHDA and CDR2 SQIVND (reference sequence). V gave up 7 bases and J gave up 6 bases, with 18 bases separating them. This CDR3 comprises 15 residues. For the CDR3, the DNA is TGTGCCAGTACCTCCGGGACATGGGGTCCCGGGGAGCTGTTTTTT. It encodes CASTSGTWGPGELFF.

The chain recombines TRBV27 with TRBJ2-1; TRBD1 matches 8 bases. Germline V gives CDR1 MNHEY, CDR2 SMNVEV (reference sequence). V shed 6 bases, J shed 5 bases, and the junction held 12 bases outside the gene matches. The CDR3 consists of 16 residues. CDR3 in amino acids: CASSSGTGTNHNEQFF. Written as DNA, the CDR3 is TGTGCCAGCAGCTCGGGGACAGGTACCAACCACAATGAGCAGTTCTTC.

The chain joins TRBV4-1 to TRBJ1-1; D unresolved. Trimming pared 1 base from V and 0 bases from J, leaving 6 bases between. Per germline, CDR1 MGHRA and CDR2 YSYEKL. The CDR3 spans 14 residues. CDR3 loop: CASSQAGVNTEAFF. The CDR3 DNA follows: TGCGCCAGCAGCCAAGCAGGTGTGAACACTGAAGCTTTCTTT.

The chain's CDR3 is CASSDTVMNTEAFF. The CDR3 DNA reads TGTGCCAGCTCAGATACAGTAATGAACACTGAAGCTTTCTTT. The chain carries TRBV18 and TRBJ1-1; D unclear. Germline V gives CDR1 KGHSH, CDR2 LQKENI. This CDR3 is built from 14 residues. V was trimmed by 5 bases and J by 0 bases, leaving 10 bases between them.